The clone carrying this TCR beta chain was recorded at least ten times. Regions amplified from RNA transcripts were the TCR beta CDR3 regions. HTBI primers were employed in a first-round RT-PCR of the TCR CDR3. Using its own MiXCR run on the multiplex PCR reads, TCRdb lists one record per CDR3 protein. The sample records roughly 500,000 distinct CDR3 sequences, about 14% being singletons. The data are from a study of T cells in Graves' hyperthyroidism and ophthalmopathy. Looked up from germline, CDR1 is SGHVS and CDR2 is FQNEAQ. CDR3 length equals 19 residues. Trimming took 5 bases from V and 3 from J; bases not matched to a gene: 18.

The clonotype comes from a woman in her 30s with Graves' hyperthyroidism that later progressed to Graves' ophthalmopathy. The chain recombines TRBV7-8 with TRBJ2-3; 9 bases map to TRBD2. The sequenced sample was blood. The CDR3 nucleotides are TGTGCCAGCAGCACCTATCTAGACTGGCGGGAGGGCTCGACAGATACGCAGTATTTT. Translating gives CASSTYLDWREGSTDTQYF.